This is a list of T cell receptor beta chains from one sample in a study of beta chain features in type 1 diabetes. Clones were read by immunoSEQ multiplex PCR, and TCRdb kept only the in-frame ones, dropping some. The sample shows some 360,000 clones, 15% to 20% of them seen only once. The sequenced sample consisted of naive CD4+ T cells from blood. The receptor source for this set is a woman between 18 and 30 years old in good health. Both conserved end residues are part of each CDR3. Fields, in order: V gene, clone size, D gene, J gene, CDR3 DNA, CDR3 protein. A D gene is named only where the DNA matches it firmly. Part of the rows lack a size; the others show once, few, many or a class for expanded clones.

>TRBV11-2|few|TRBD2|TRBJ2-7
TGTGCCAGCAGCTGGGCTGGGGCGGGAGATCAGTACTTC
CASSWAGAGDQYF
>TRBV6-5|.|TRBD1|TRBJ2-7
TGTGCCAGCAGTTACGGGGGTGGACAGGGGACCTACGAGCAGTACTTC
CASSYGGGQGTYEQYF
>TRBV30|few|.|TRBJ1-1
TGTGCCTGGCGCAGGGGACAGAACACTGAAGCTTTCTTT
CAWRRGQNTEAFF
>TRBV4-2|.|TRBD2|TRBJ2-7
TGTGCCAGCAGCCAAGAAGCTAGCGGGGGGAGATACGAGCAGTACTTC
CASSQEASGGRYEQYF
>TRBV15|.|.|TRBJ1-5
TGTGCCACCAGCAGAGGGAGGACAGCGAGCAATCAGCCCCAGCATTTT
CATSRGRTASNQPQHF
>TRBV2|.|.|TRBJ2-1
TGTGCCAGCAGCTATCTCAATGAGCAGTTCTTC
CASSYLNEQFF
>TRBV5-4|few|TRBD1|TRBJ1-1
TGTGCCAGCAGCTTGGGGGACAGGGGGAACACTGAAGCTTTCTTT
CASSLGDRGNTEAFF
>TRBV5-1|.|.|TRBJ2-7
TGCGCCAGCAGCTCGCGACAGAGCTCCTACGAGCAGTACTTC
CASSSRQSSYEQYF
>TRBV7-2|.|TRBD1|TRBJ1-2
TGTGCCAGCATACAGGGGCCCGCTAACTATGGCTACACCTTC
CASIQGPANYGYTF
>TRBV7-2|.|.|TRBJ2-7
TGTGCCAGCAGCTTAGGAATCTCAGTTTCCTACGAGCAGTACTTC
CASSLGISVSYEQYF
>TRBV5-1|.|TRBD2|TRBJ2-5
TGCGCCAGCAGCCTGGGGCCTAGCGGGAGTCAGGAGACCCAGTACTTC
CASSLGPSGSQETQYF
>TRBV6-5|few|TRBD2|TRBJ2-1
TGTGCCAGCAGTTCGCCGGTTGGACTAGGGGTAGAGCAGTTCTTC
CASSSPVGLGVEQFF
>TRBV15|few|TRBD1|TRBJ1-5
TGTGCCACCAGCAGAGGTGGACAGGGTGAGCCCCAGCATTTT
CATSRGGQGEPQHF
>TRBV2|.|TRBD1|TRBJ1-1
TGTGCCAGCAGGGAAGCCGGGACAGGAGGGAACACTGAAGCTTTCTTT
CASREAGTGGNTEAFF
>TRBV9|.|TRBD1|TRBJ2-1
TGTGCCAGCAGCCAAACGACAGGGATGTACAATGAGCAGTTCTTC
CASSQTTGMYNEQFF
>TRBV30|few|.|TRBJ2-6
TGTGCCTCGACAGGCCCCTCTGGGGCCAACGTCCTGACTTTC
CASTGPSGANVLTF
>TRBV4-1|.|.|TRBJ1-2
TGCGCCAGCAGCCATTACGGACGGGATTTCAACTATGGCTACACCTTC
CASSHYGRDFNYGYTF
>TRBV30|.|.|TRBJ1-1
TGTGCCTGGGCTTCCCGGGGAGGGTTGGAAGCTTTCTTT
CAWASRGGLEAFF
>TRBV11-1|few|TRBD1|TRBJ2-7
TGTGCCAGCAGCTCTCGCGGGACAGGGAGCTCCTACGAGCAGTACTTC
CASSSRGTGSSYEQYF
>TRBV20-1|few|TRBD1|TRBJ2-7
TGCAGTACAGGGGATGCCTACGAGCAGTACTTC
CSTGDAYEQYF
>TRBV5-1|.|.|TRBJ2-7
TGCGCCAGCAGCCTTCGGGATTCCTACGAGCAGTACTTC
CASSLRDSYEQYF
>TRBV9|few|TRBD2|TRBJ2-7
TGTGCCAGCAGCGTAGGGGGACTAGCGGGAGGGCCCCACGAGCAGTACTTC
CASSVGGLAGGPHEQYF
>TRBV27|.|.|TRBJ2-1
TGTGCCAGCAGTTTCCCCCGGAGCCAGCAGTTCTTC
CASSFPRSQQFF
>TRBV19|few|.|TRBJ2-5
TGTGCCAGTAGCAGGGCCTCGGTGGAGACCCAGTACTTC
CASSRASVETQYF
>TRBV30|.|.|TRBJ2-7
TGTGCCTGGAGTGTAACCGGAGACGAGCAGTACTTC
CAWSVTGDEQYF
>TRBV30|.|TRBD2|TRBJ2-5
TGTGCCTGGAGGGCGGGGGGCATCCAAGAGACCCAGTACTTC
CAWRAGGIQETQYF
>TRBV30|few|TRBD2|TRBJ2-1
TGTGCCTGGAGTCGCCTAGCGGGAGTGCTCCACAATGAGCAGTTCTTC
CAWSRLAGVLHNEQFF
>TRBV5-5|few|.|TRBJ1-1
TGTGCCAGCAGCTTGGTACAGCAGAACACTGAAGCTTTCTTT
CASSLVQQNTEAFF
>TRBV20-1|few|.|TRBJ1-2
TGCAGTGCTAGTGGGGGCGGTGGCTACACCTTC
CSASGGGGYTF
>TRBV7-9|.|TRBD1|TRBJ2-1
TGTGCCAGCAGCTTAGGACAGGGCCTCTCCTACAATGAGCAGTTCTTC
CASSLGQGLSYNEQFF
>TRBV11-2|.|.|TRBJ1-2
TGTGCCAGCAGCTTACTACAGACCTATGGCTACACCTTC
CASSLLQTYGYTF
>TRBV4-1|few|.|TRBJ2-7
TGCGCCAGCAGCCAAGCCCGAGTCGGGTCCTACGAGCAGTACTTC
CASSQARVGSYEQYF
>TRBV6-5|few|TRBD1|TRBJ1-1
TGTGCCACCCGGGACAGGGGTCTTTTGGACACTGAAGCTTTCTTT
CATRDRGLLDTEAFF
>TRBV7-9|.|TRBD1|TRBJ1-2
TGTGCCAGCAGCCCGGGACAGGGTGAGGGTGGCTACACCTTC
CASSPGQGEGGYTF
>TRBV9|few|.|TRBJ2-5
TGTGCCAGCAGCTACGGGGGTATAAGCCGGGGAGAGACCCAGTACTTC
CASSYGGISRGETQYF
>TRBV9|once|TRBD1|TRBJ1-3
TGTGCCAGCAGCGCGGGACAGGGACCTGGAAACACCATATATTTT
CASSAGQGPGNTIYF
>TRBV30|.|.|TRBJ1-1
TGTGCCTGGAGTGGCCAGGGGATTGAAGCTTTCTTT
CAWSGQGIEAFF
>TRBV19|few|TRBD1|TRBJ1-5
TGTGCCAGTAGTCCTAGACAGGGGGCGGGACAGCCCCAGCATTTT
CASSPRQGAGQPQHF
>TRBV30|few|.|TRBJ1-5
TGTGCCTGGAGTCGTAGCAATCAGCCCCAGCATTTT
CAWSRSNQPQHF
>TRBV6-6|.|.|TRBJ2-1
TGTGCCAGCAGTCCCGCCGGAGGTGAGCAGTTCTTC
CASSPAGGEQFF
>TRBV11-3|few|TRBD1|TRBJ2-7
TGTGCCAGCAGCTTTGACAGGGGCTACGAGCAGTACTTC
CASSFDRGYEQYF
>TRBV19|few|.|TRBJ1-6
TGTGCCAGTAGTATGTTTGGGGAGAATTCACCCCTCCACTTT
CASSMFGENSPLHF
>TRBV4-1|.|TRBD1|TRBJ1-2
TGCGCCAGCAGCCAGCGTGAGGGACAGACTAACTATGGCTACACCTTC
CASSQREGQTNYGYTF
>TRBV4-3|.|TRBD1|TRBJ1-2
TGCGCCAGCACCCGACAGGGAAGCTATGGCTACACCTTC
CASTRQGSYGYTF
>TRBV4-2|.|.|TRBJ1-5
TGTGCCAGCAGCCAAGATCGAGGGGGAAGCAATCAGCCCCAGCATTTT
CASSQDRGGSNQPQHF
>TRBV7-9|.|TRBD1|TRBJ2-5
TGTGCCAGCAGCTTCCAGGGGGCGCGAGAGACCCAGTACTTC
CASSFQGARETQYF
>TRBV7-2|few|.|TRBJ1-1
TGTGCCAGCAGCAATCAGGGGAACACTGAAGCTTTCTTT
CASSNQGNTEAFF
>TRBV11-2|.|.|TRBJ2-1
TGTGCCAGCAGCTTCTATGGAGGGAGGAATGAGCAGTTCTTC
CASSFYGGRNEQFF
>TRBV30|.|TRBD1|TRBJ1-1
TGTGCCTGGAGAAATCGACAGGGAAGTACTGAAGCTTTCTTT
CAWRNRQGSTEAFF
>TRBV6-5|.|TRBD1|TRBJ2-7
TGTGCCAGCAGTTACTCTGGGACAGCGCTCTCCTACGAGCAGTACTTC
CASSYSGTALSYEQYF
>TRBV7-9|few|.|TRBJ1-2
TGTGCCAGCAGCCCCCGGGAGGGCTATGGCTACACCTTC
CASSPREGYGYTF
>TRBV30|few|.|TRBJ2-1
TGTGCCTGGAACTACGGGAGCCGCCTCAATGAGCAGTTCTTC
CAWNYGSRLNEQFF
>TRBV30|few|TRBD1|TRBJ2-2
TGTGCCTGGAGATCCTTGGACAGGGCGAACACCGGGGAGCTGTTTTTT
CAWRSLDRANTGELFF
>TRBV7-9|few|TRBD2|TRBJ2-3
TGTGCCAGCAGCTATACTAGCGGGGGCACAGATACGCAGTATTTT
CASSYTSGGTDTQYF
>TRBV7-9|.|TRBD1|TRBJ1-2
TGTGCCAGCAGCTCGCTGACAGGGACTAACTATGGCTACACCTTC
CASSSLTGTNYGYTF
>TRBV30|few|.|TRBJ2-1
TGTGCCTGGAGCCCAGGACAGTTTGAGCAGTTCTTC
CAWSPGQFEQFF